This TCR beta chain was observed in a study of blood T cells in healthy people across ages. Across the study: The capture of about one barcoded beta molecule per two T cells was achieved by template switching.

Sample-barcoded 5' priming and a J-beta primer mix drove a second PCR of roughly 6 to 12 cycles. TCRdb reanalysed the 5' RACE reads using MiXCR and keeps one entry per CDR3 protein. The data hold a few hundred thousand distinct CDR3 sequences, with 25% to 30% observed a single time. Every donor gave 8.5 to 10 milliliters of peripheral blood. Germline values: CDR1 SQVTM, CDR2 ANQGSEA. Trimming removed 6 bases from V and 6 bases from J, with 22 bases in between. The CDR3 contains 15 residues. The sequenced sample consisted of blood. The rearrangement links TRBV29-1 to TRBJ2-3; either TRBD1 or TRBD2 may supply D (5 bases each). This sequence originates from a woman in her 70s in good health. CDR3 protein: CSVGDWKDSPDTQYF. The CDR3 DNA reads as TGCAGCGTGGGGGATTGGAAGGATAGTCCGGATACGCAGTATTTT.